Following are 27 T cell receptor beta chains from one sample sequenced in a study of cytomegalovirus exposure and HLA in healthy donors (dated by TCRdb to between 2016 and 2019). Libraries were built with the immunoSEQ multiplex PCR assay. For the multiplex PCR, a mixture combining 60 forward primers for TCR Vbeta segments and 13 reverse primers for TCR Jbeta segments was used. The table comes from immuneACCESS by way of TCRdb, which keeps in-frame sequences with V and J called. Part of the clones is missing from these tables; in studies checked, under half for an unresolved V gene and the rest for unknown reasons. This sample has about 160,000 clones in its table, and 75% to 85% of those were observed once. The top ten clonotypes cover roughly 6.7% of the sample. Material for sequencing was PBMCs. The receptors here all came from a man aged 50-59 years in good health and CMV-seropositive.

The rearrangement joins TRBV5-1 to TRBJ1-5, with 9 bases that match TRBD1. The germline CDR1 and CDR2 sequences are SGHRS and YFSETQ. The CDR3 extends over 15 amino acids. The junction had 2 bases not matched to a gene; V was cut back by 1 base and J by 3 bases. The CDR3 DNA follows: TGCGCCAGCAGCTTGACAGGGGGCAACAATCAGCCCCAGCATTTT. Amino acids: CASSLTGGNNQPQHF. The full variable domain, in which reference TRBV5-1 and TRBJ1-5 provide the parts outside the CDR3, is KAGVTQTPRYLIKTRGQQVTLSCSPISGHRSVSWYQQTPGQGLQFLFEYFSETQRNKGNFPGRFSGRQFSNSRSEMNVSTLELGDSALYLCASSLTGGNNQPQHFGDGTRLSIL.

The V call is TRBV7-7, the J call TRBJ2-5; the match to TRBD2 covers 11 bases. Unmatched junction bases numbered 7, after V lost 5 bases and J lost 5 bases. This CDR3 is built from 15 residues. CDR1 and CDR2 (germline): SSHAT, FNYEAQ (reference sequence). CDR3 in amino acids: CASSHSGGGPETQYF. Here the CDR3 DNA reads TGTGCCAGCAGCCATAGCGGGGGGGGTCCGGAGACCCAGTACTTC.

The rearrangement links TRBV6-6 to TRBJ2-2; possibly TRBD1 for D (5 bases). CDR1 is MNHNY and CDR2 is SVGAGI in the germline V gene (reference sequence). The V end lost 4 bases, the J end lost 6 bases, and 9 bases lay between the germline ends. CDR3 length: 13 residues. The CDR3 reads CASSWGLAGELFF. For the CDR3, the DNA is TGTGCCAGCAGTTGGGGCTTGGCCGGGGAGCTGTTTTTT.

This clone appeared a single time. This rearrangement joins TRBV5-8 to TRBJ1-1; possibly TRBD1 for D (6 bases). This CDR3 region has 14 residues. Trimming left V 0 bases short and J 5 bases short, with 11 bases between. CDR1 and CDR2 from the germline V gene are SGHTS and YDEGEE. The chain's CDR3 is CASSLASRGTEAFF. The CDR3 nucleotides read TGTGCCAGCAGCTTGGCTTCCAGGGGTACTGAAGCTTTCTTT.

The chain is built from TRBV1 and TRBJ2-2; the table's TRBD1 call for D was not verified on the DNA. TRBV1 is described as a pseudogene. This CDR3 spans 21 amino acids. The CDR3 bases are TGCACCAGCAGCCAACTCGAGCCAGAGGGTAAACAGGGGAGGAATACCGGGGAGCTGTTTTTT. Translation gives CTSSQLEPEGKQGRNTGELFF.

In nucleotides, the CDR3 is TGCAGTGCTAGTCCATTGGCTGAGCAGTTCTTC. Protein product: CSASPLAEQFF. The rearrangement uses TRBV20-1 and TRBJ2-1; no clear D gene. Per germline, CDR1 DFQATT and CDR2 SNEGSKA (reference sequence). The CDR3 is 11 residues long. Trimming stripped 3 bases from V and 9 bases from J, with 9 bases between.

This chain's CDR3 is CASSVAGTVETNEQFF. In DNA, the CDR3 is TGTGCCAGCAGCGTAGCTGGAACAGTGGAAACGAATGAGCAGTTCTTC. The chain combines TRBV9 with TRBJ2-1, with D uncertain. CDR3 size: 16 residues. Germline CDR1 reads SGDLS; CDR2 reads YYNGEE. Trimming cost V 0 bases and J 7 bases, with 17 bases left between them.

The CDR3 here is CSVDGLNGPDPYEQYF. The CDR3 DNA reads as TGCAGCGTTGATGGTCTAAATGGGCCCGATCCCTACGAGCAGTACTTC. The rearrangement joins TRBV29-1 to TRBJ2-7; D is undetermined. The CDR3 length is 16 residues. V was clipped by 3 bases and J by 2 bases, with 20 bases between them. From germline, CDR1 is SQVTM and CDR2 ANQGSEA.

The CDR3 DNA is TGTGCCAGTAGTATAGTTTCGGGAGCCGTCCAAGAGACCCAGTACTTC. This translates into CASSIVSGAVQETQYF. V and J are TRBV19 and TRBJ2-5; TRBD2 is a possible D gene (6 bases). CDR3 length: 16 residues. Germline CDR1 reads LNHDA; CDR2 reads SQIVND (reference sequence). With 1 base removed from V and 1 base from J, the gap between germline ends came to 13 bases.

V is TRBV9 and J is TRBJ1-1; D might be TRBD1 (5 bases). V gave up 4 bases and J gave up 4 bases, with 14 bases separating them. Germline CDR1 reads SGDLS; CDR2 reads YYNGEE. The length of the CDR3 is 14 residues. The CDR3 DNA is TGTGCCAGCAGCCCACCGGGGGGTGGCACTGAAGCTTTCTTT. Amino acids: CASSPPGGGTEAFF.

J is TRBJ2-1 and V is TRBV6-6; 9 bases fit TRBD2. CDR3 length: 15 amino acids. V lost 6 bases, J lost 4 bases, and 7 bases stayed unmatched. CDR1 is MNHNY, CDR2 SVGAGI, per germline (reference sequence). CDR3 residues: CASRSGTSRYNEQFF. The CDR3 DNA follows: TGTGCCAGCAGGTCCGGGACTAGCCGTTACAATGAGCAGTTCTTC.

V gene TRBV25-1 combines with J gene TRBJ1-2; TRBD1 might be the D (5 bases). Germline assignment: CDR1 MGHDK and CDR2 SYGVNS. The CDR3 has 14 residues. With 5 bases removed from V and 3 bases from J, the gap between germline ends came to 13 bases. The CDR3 sequence is CASSPVDSYYGYTF. The CDR3 DNA follows: TGTGCCAGCAGTCCCGTAGACAGCTACTATGGCTACACCTTC.

A single count supports this clone. The rearrangement uses TRBV27 and TRBJ1-4, with a weak D call TRBD1 (5 bases). Germline V CDR1 and CDR2: MNHEY, SMNVEV (reference sequence). The CDR3 extends over 15 amino acids. The V end was cut by 3 bases, the J end by 11 bases, with 19 bases between. CDR3 bases: TGTGCCAGCAGTTTCAGCCAGACAGCCGTGGGTAAACTGTTTTTT. Translating gives CASSFSQTAVGKLFF.

The CDR3 DNA follows: TGTGCCGCTCAGGGAAACACCATATATTTT. Its translation is CAAQGNTIYF. The V and J genes are TRBV30 and TRBJ1-3; D remains ambiguous. Germline CDR1 and CDR2: GTSNPN and SVGIG (reference sequence). The V end lost 8 bases, the J end lost 4 bases, and 6 bases lay between the germline ends. This CDR3 is built from 10 residues.

V gene TRBV6-1 combines with J gene TRBJ1-1; D unclear. This CDR3 region has 13 residues. V dropped 5 bases and J dropped 8 bases, with 15 bases sitting between them. Per germline, CDR1 MNHNS and CDR2 SASEGT. The CDR3 DNA is TGTGCCAGCAGTCGACTCGATCTACCAGAAGCTTTCTTT. As protein: CASSRLDLPEAFF.

The chain combines TRBV6-1 with TRBJ1-5; TRBD1 agrees at 10 bases. This CDR3 is built from 17 residues. Germline V gene data show CDR1 as MNHNS and CDR2 as SASEGT. V shed 5 bases, J shed 3 bases, and the junction held 10 bases outside the gene matches. CDR3 in amino acids: CASSQGTGAANNQPQHF. The CDR3 DNA follows: TGTGCCAGCAGTCAAGGGACAGGGGCTGCTAACAATCAGCCCCAGCATTTT.

The chain has TRBV5-8 and TRBJ2-2; a weak D match, TRBD1 (5 bases). The CDR3 spans 16 residues. Deletions cut 0 bases from V and 5 bases from J, with 14 bases between. The germline gives CDR1 SGHTS, CDR2 YDEGEE. In nucleotides, the CDR3 is TGTGCCAGCAGCTTGGCCACTACCCCAGGGACCGGGGAGCTGTTTTTT. It codes for CASSLATTPGTGELFF.

The CDR3 loop reads CASSGFLAGGSDEQFF. The DNA for the CDR3 is TGTGCCAGCAGCGGGTTCCTAGCGGGAGGGAGTGATGAGCAGTTCTTC. V gene TRBV7-9 combines with J gene TRBJ2-1; TRBD2 aligns across 12 bases. Per germline, CDR1 SEHNR and CDR2 FQNEAQ (reference sequence). The CDR3 runs 16 residues. The V gene end was trimmed by 5 bases and the J gene end by 8 bases; junction bases not matched to a gene: 10. The full variable domain, rest sourced from reference TRBV7-9 and TRBJ2-1, is DTGVSQNPRHKITKRGQNVTFRCDPISEHNRLYWYRQTLGQGPEFLTYFQNEAQLEKSRLLSDRFSAERPKGSFSTLEIQRTEQGDSAMYLCASSGFLAGGSDEQFFGPGTRLTVL.

This clone occurred once. V and J are TRBV28 and TRBJ1-1; D not resolved. Germline V gives CDR1 MDHEN, CDR2 SYDVKM. V was shortened by 3 bases and J by 0 bases, with 8 bases between the two germline ends. The CDR3 consists of 14 residues. As DNA, the CDR3 is TGTGCCAGCAGTTTTCGGGGTCTGAACACTGAAGCTTTCTTT. Translation: CASSFRGLNTEAFF.

This clone showed up just once. The V and J genes are TRBV9 and TRBJ2-2; TRBD2 matches at 10 bases. With 1 base clipped from V and 0 bases from J, the junction kept 6 bases outside the gene matches. This CDR3 comprises 18 residues. Germline CDR1 and CDR2: SGDLS and YYNGEE. The CDR3 nucleotides are TGTGCCAGCAGCGTATTACCTAGCGGGAGCCCGAACACCGGGGAGCTGTTTTTT. Protein sequence: CASSVLPSGSPNTGELFF.

The rearrangement uses TRBV9 and TRBJ2-1; 7 nucleotides agree with TRBD2. Per the germline V gene, CDR1 is SGDLS and CDR2 is YYNGEE. This CDR3 is built from 15 residues. J was trimmed by 5 bases and V by 4 bases; bases with no gene match: 9. The CDR3 coding sequence is TGTGCCAGCAGCCCCCGAGCTAGCGGTAACAATGAGCAGTTCTTC. Its protein product is CASSPRASGNNEQFF.

This chain connects TRBV21-1 to TRBJ2-7; the table's TRBD1 call for D was not verified on the DNA. TRBV21-1 is annotated as a pseudogene. The CDR3 sequence is 18 residues long. CDR3 nucleotides: TGTGCCAGCAGCAAAAGGAGGTGGACAGGGGAAAACTCCTACGAGCAGTACGTC. It yields the protein CASSKRRWTGENSYEQYV.

V is TRBV7-2 and J is TRBJ1-1, with D hard to call. This CDR3 has 13 amino acids. In germline, CDR1 is SGHTA, CDR2 FQGNSA. The ends were cut back, 2 bases at V and 2 bases at J, with 6 bases in the middle. CDR3 nucleotide sequence: TGTGCCAGCAGCTTAAAGAGCAACACTGAAGCTTTCTTT. This encodes CASSLKSNTEAFF.

J is TRBJ2-2 and V is TRBV7-7; TRBD1 agrees at 7 bases. CDR3 length equals 15 residues. The trim removed 6 bases at V and 3 bases at J, leaving 7 bases unmatched. The V gene's germline CDR1 is SSHAT and CDR2 FNYEAQ (reference sequence). In DNA, the CDR3 is TGTGCCAGCAGGCCAGGGGGTCAGTACACCGGGGAGCTGTTTTTT. This encodes CASRPGGQYTGELFF.

This clone was found a few times. The V call is TRBV29-1, the J call TRBJ1-2; D is unclear. Between the trimmed V and J ends, which lost 3 bases and 4 bases, there was a span of 9 bases. The CDR3 is 12 residues long. Germline V gene sequence: CDR1 SQVTM, CDR2 ANQGSEA. CDR3 sequence reads: CSVDLGSYGYTF. In DNA, the CDR3 is TGCAGCGTTGACTTGGGCAGCTATGGCTACACCTTC.

This clone is categorized as medium-sized. J is TRBJ2-7 and V is TRBV5-5; D uncertain. The CDR3 loop spans 15 amino acids. The germline gives CDR1 SGHKS, CDR2 YYEKEE (reference sequence). V was trimmed by 4 bases and J by 1 base, leaving 15 bases between them. CDR3: CASSPSAWASYEQYF. The DNA of the CDR3 is TGTGCCAGCAGCCCTTCGGCATGGGCTTCCTACGAGCAGTACTTC.

The gene calls are TRBV14 and TRBJ2-5, with a tentative D call TRBD1 (6 bases). Germline CDR1 SGHDN, CDR2 FVKESK. V was clipped by 6 bases and J by 1 base, with 15 bases between them. CDR3 size: 15 residues. The CDR3 DNA reads as TGTGCCAGCAGTGAGGACAGTGCTCCCCAAGAGACCCAGTACTTC. Translated, it gives CASSEDSAPQETQYF.